Following are 24 T cell receptor beta chains from one sample sequenced in a study of human T cells and chemical hapten exposure. MiXCR was run by TCRdb on the RACE reads, yielding one entry per CDR3 protein. The sample holds approximately 80,000 distinct CDR3 sequences, roughly 10% seen once. Time point of the sample: patch test 2, 6 weeks after DPC sensitization. The treatment denotes: therapeutic diphenylcyclopropenone sensitization with weekly scalp DPC. The source material was whole blood, sampled in connection with sensitization to the hapten diphenylcyclopropenone (DPC). The receptor set was obtained from a woman between 25 and 40 years old with alopecia areata. Some clones in this sample may be carry-over from other donors' samples.

This chain uses TRBV29-1 with TRBJ2-5, with D perhaps matching TRBD1 (5 bases). The CDR3 covers 15 residues. The V and J ends lost 4 bases and 1 base respectively, with 16 bases between them. CDR1 and CDR2 from the germline V gene are SQVTM and ANQGSEA. Here the CDR3 reads CSVVWQGGSQETQYF. The CDR3 DNA follows: TGCAGCGTTGTCTGGCAGGGTGGTTCCCAAGAGACCCAGTACTTC.

This clonotype showed up just a few times. V gene TRBV6-1 combines with J gene TRBJ2-7; maybe TRBD1 (5 bases). Looked up from germline, CDR1 is MNHNS and CDR2 is SASEGT. This CDR3 spans 16 amino acids. Trimming cost V 4 bases and J 5 bases, with 21 bases left between them. The CDR3 protein is CASSARLDNLFNEQYF. The CDR3 nucleotides read TGTGCCAGCAGTGCACGCCTGGACAATTTATTCAACGAGCAGTACTTC.

This clonotype was counted at least ten times. The gene calls are TRBV28 and TRBJ2-7; TRBD2 matches 9 bases. Trimming removed 4 bases from V and 3 bases from J; junction bases left unmatched: 10. Germline V gives CDR1 MDHEN, CDR2 SYDVKM. The CDR3 extends over 16 amino acids. CDR3 amino acids: CASSSLSGRIRYEQYF. CDR3 bases: TGTGCCAGCAGTTCTCTTAGCGGGAGAATTCGCTACGAGCAGTACTTC.

There are a few counts of this clonotype. V and J are TRBV12-3 or TRBV12-4 and TRBJ1-2, with 8 bases fitting TRBD1. The ends lost 5 bases at V and 5 bases at J; junction bases unmatched: 7. The CDR3 contains 14 residues. CDR3: CASSLQTGEYGYTF. For the CDR3, the DNA is TGTGCCAGCAGTCTACAGACAGGGGAGTATGGCTACACCTTC.

This clonotype was recorded at least ten times. The chain joins TRBV6-2 or TRBV6-3 to TRBJ1-1; TRBD1 might be the D (5 bases). Germline CDR1 and CDR2: MNHEY and SVGEGT. V lost 8 bases to trimming and J lost 0 bases, with 13 bases between them. There are 14 residues in the CDR3. CDR3 sequence (DNA): TGTGCCAGCGTCAATGGGGCGATGAACACTGAAGCTTTCTTT. Translated: CASVNGAMNTEAFF.

This clonotype was picked up a small number of times. The chain uses TRBV29-1 and TRBJ1-1; a weak D match, TRBD1 (5 bases). V dropped 7 bases and J dropped 5 bases, with 8 bases sitting between them. The CDR3 loop spans 10 amino acids. The germline gives CDR1 SQVTM, CDR2 ANQGSEA. This CDR3 reads CSAQVTEAFF. In DNA form, the CDR3 reads TGCAGCGCACAGGTGACTGAAGCTTTCTTT.

This clonotype was detected only a few times. This chain connects TRBV3-1 to TRBJ2-7, with D possibly being TRBD2 (5 bases). The germline V gene has CDR1 LGHDT and CDR2 YNNKEL (reference sequence). CDR3 length: 13 amino acids. V lost 1 base and J lost 2, with 6 bases in between. The chain's CDR3 is CASSQAGAYEQYF. The CDR3 DNA reads as TGTGCCAGCAGCCAAGCCGGGGCCTACGAGCAGTACTTC.

This clonotype was detected a few times. The chain couples TRBV6-6 to TRBJ1-6; D unclear. CDR1 is MNHNY, CDR2 SVGAGI, per germline (reference sequence). The CDR3 runs 13 residues. Trimming stripped 10 bases from V and 7 bases from J, with 14 bases between. The CDR3 spells CATHQTGNSPLHF. CDR3 bases: TGTGCCACCCACCAGACTGGGAATTCACCCCTCCACTTT.

The chain has TRBV28 and TRBJ2-5; no clear D. Germline V gene lookup returns CDR1 MDHEN and CDR2 SYDVKM. The V and J ends lost 5 bases and 6 bases respectively, with 4 bases between them. The CDR3 is 10 residues long. The CDR3 region is CASSSQTQYF. The CDR3, as DNA: TGTGCCAGCAGTAGTCAGACCCAGTACTTC.

This clonotype was recorded a few times. The chain carries TRBV20-1 and TRBJ2-5; a possible D gene is TRBD2 (6 bases). The ends were cut back, 4 bases at V and 3 bases at J, with 9 bases in the middle. Germline V gene sequence: CDR1 DFQATT, CDR2 SNEGSKA (reference sequence). The CDR3 length is 12 residues. This CDR3 reads CSAIGEEETQYF. CDR3 nucleotide sequence: TGCAGTGCTATAGGGGAGGAAGAGACCCAGTACTTC.

This clonotype was observed at least ten times. V and J are TRBV6-2 or TRBV6-3 and TRBJ2-7; 13 positions match TRBD2. From germline, CDR1 is MNHEY and CDR2 SVGEGT. The CDR3 has 15 residues. The trim removed 5 bases at V and 7 bases at J, leaving 8 bases unmatched. CDR3: CASSLLAGGPREQYF. The CDR3 DNA reads as TGTGCCAGCAGTCTACTAGCGGGAGGGCCACGGGAGCAGTACTTC.

Only a few counts were recorded for this clonotype. This chain connects TRBV5-1 to TRBJ1-1; 9 nucleotides align to TRBD1. The CDR3 extends over 15 amino acids. Germline V gene data show CDR1 as SGHRS and CDR2 as YFSETQ. V gave up 4 bases and J gave up 5 bases; unmatched junction bases: 9. The CDR3 coding sequence is TGCGCCAGCAGCCAAAACAGGGGGCTAGGGACTGAAGCTTTCTTT. Its translation is CASSQNRGLGTEAFF. Based on the CDR3 plus reference TRBV5-1 and TRBJ1-1, the full variable domain is KAGVTQTPRYLIKTRGQQVTLSCSPISGHRSVSWYQQTPGQGLQFLFEYFSETQRNKGNFPGRFSGRQFSNSRSEMNVSTLELGDSALYLCASSQNRGLGTEAFFGQGTRLTVV.

This clonotype was detected many times. The V gene is TRBV7-9, the J gene TRBJ2-3; D ambiguous. Trimming took 4 bases from V and 6 from J, leaving 11 bases between them. Germline CDR1 is SEHNR and CDR2 is FQNEAQ (reference sequence). This CDR3 has 13 amino acids. The CDR3 DNA reads as TGTGCCAGCAGCTCCCGCCTCGGCGATACGCAGTATTTT. This sequence encodes CASSSRLGDTQYF.

This clonotype was found many times. The chain links TRBV11-3 to TRBJ1-3; TRBD1 matches at 7 bases. Germline V gives CDR1 SGHNT, CDR2 YENEEA. The CDR3 runs to 14 residues. The ends lost 6 bases at V and 4 bases at J; junction bases unmatched: 6. CDR3 loop: CASSLTGIGNTIYF. CDR3 nucleotide sequence: TGTGCCAGCAGTTTGACAGGGATCGGAAACACCATATATTTT.

Only a few counts were recorded for this clonotype. The gene calls are TRBV6-2 or TRBV6-3 and TRBJ2-1; D is uncertain. The germline V and J ends were trimmed by 3 bases and 10 bases, with 10 bases remaining between them. CDR3 length equals 12 residues. Germline V gives CDR1 MNHEY, CDR2 SVGEGT. CDR3 in amino acids: CASSYGVWEQFF. DNA for the CDR3: TGTGCCAGCAGTTATGGGGTCTGGGAGCAGTTCTTC.

This clonotype was picked up many times. J is TRBJ1-6 and V is TRBV7-3; D uncertain. V lost 3 bases, J lost 9 bases, and 9 bases lay in between. Germline loops: CDR1 SGHTA, CDR2 FQGTGA. The CDR3 loop spans 13 amino acids. As DNA, the CDR3 is TGTGCCAGCAGCTTTTCTCGGGGTTCACCCCTCCACTTT. As protein: CASSFSRGSPLHF. The full variable domain, completed using reference TRBV7-3 and TRBJ1-6, is GAGVSQTPSNKVTEKGKYVELRCDPISGHTALYWYRQSLGQGPEFLIYFQGTGAADDSGLPNDRFFAVRPEGSVSTLKIQRTERGDSAVYLCASSFSRGSPLHFGNGTRLTVT.

This clonotype was picked up many times. This chain links TRBV6-5 with TRBJ1-1, with D tentatively TRBD1 (5 bases). This CDR3 has 17 residues. CDR1 and CDR2 (germline): MNHEY, SVGAGI. Trimming took off 0 bases at V and 2 bases at J, with 16 bases between the two ends. The CDR3 bases are TGTGCCAGCAGTTACTCTACAGGACCCTCAGGAAACACTGAAGCTTTCTTT. It yields the protein CASSYSTGPSGNTEAFF.

This clonotype was recorded many times. V gene TRBV20-1 combines with J gene TRBJ2-7; the match to TRBD1 covers 7 bases. Germline V lookup: CDR1 DFQATT, CDR2 SNEGSKA (reference sequence). V gave up 3 bases and J gave up 0 bases; unmatched junction bases: 5. The CDR3 covers 14 residues. The DNA for the CDR3 is TGCAGTGCTAGTGACAGGGCGATCTCCTACGAGCAGTACTTC. It translates to CSASDRAISYEQYF.

Ten or more counts support this clonotype. V is TRBV20-1 and J is TRBJ2-1, with TRBD2 identical over 15 bases. The CDR3 is 18 residues long. The J segment lost 2 bases and the V segment lost 0 bases, leaving 5 bases of the junction unmatched. The germline V gene has CDR1 DFQATT and CDR2 SNEGSKA (reference sequence). The CDR3 spells CSARDGTSGRKTYNEQFF. The CDR3, as DNA: TGCAGTGCTAGAGATGGGACTAGCGGGAGGAAAACCTACAATGAGCAGTTCTTC.

This clonotype was recorded many times. V gene TRBV12-3 or TRBV12-4 combines with J gene TRBJ2-7; 9 bases match TRBD1. With 4 bases clipped from V and 6 bases from J, the junction kept 10 bases outside the gene matches. This CDR3 region has 15 residues. The CDR3 nucleotides are TGTGCCAGCAGTTGGGACAGGGCCTTTCCGCCCGAGCAGTACTTC. This translates into CASSWDRAFPPEQYF.

This chain connects TRBV7-9 to TRBJ1-1; TRBD1 matches 7 bases. CDR1 and CDR2 from the germline V gene are SEHNR and FQNEAQ (reference sequence). Trimming removed 10 bases from V and 1 base from J; junction bases left unmatched: 6. The CDR3 length is 13 residues. CDR3 in DNA: TGTGCCATTCCCACAGGGGAGAACACTGAAGCTTTCTTT. It translates to CAIPTGENTEAFF.

This chain uses TRBV3-1 with TRBJ2-2; D is unclear. The CDR3 consists of 14 residues. Deletions cut 7 bases from V and 3 bases from J, with 12 bases between. The germline gives CDR1 LGHDT, CDR2 YNNKEL (reference sequence). The CDR3 spells CASTRTDHTGELFF. The DNA for the CDR3 is TGTGCCAGCACCCGTACAGACCACACCGGGGAGCTGTTTTTT.

This clonotype was observed at least ten times. The rearrangement links TRBV5-6 to TRBJ1-1, with D possibly being TRBD1 (5 bases). CDR3 length equals 15 residues. V lost 2 bases, J lost 3 bases, and 14 bases lay in between. The germline V gene has CDR1 SGHDT and CDR2 YYEEEE. The CDR3 DNA reads as TGTGCCAGCAGCTTAATTAAGGGACGGGACACTGAAGCTTTCTTT. Translation: CASSLIKGRDTEAFF.

This clonotype was seen ten or more times. The chain joins TRBV6-2 or TRBV6-3 to TRBJ2-7; TRBD1 aligns across 9 bases. With 6 bases clipped from V and 2 bases from J, the junction kept 8 bases outside the gene matches. Germline loops: CDR1 MNHEY, CDR2 SVGEGT. The CDR3 has 15 residues. The CDR3 loop reads CASRYGGQGAYEQYF. Written as DNA, the CDR3 is TGTGCCAGCAGATACGGGGGACAGGGAGCCTACGAGCAGTACTTC.